This entry concerns a single T cell receptor beta chain. The target antigen is unknown. Some clones are missing from TCRdb's copy, which holds only in-frame ones; the method was immunoSEQ multiplex PCR. This sample has approximately 150,000 clones, with about 92% found just once. This sample stems from a study of T cell responses to AZD1222 COVID-19 vaccine. Study-level points and caveats: A rise in Spike-specific TCR breadth and depth followed two AZD1222 doses. Baseline seropositivity characterized only 5 or 6 AZD1222 recipients. White British people made up most donors, females outnumbered males, and clonal diversity was possibly underestimated. Spike-spanning, vaccine-associated CD4 TCRs were dominant at 160-218 and 743-854.

The J segment lost 4 bases and the V segment lost 6 bases, leaving 8 bases of the junction unmatched. The CDR3 consists of 15 residues. The germline CDR1 and CDR2 sequences are SEHNR and FQNEAQ (reference sequence). V gene TRBV7-9 combines with J gene TRBJ2-3, with TRBD2 matching over 9 bases. The sequenced sample was peripheral blood, obtained after recovery from COVID-19. The TCR comes from an adult who had recovered from COVID-19. The chain's CDR3 is CASRGGRAIADTQYF. DNA of the CDR3: TGTGCCAGCAGAGGCGGGAGGGCCATAGCAGATACGCAGTATTTT.